The source of this TCR beta chain is a study of CD8+ T cells in alopecia areata. Study background: Oral tofacitinib, 5 to 10 mg twice daily, was given in an open-label trial. Treated patients' severity was scored by percentage of affected scalp area.

V lost 4 bases and J lost 5, with 21 bases in between. From germline, CDR1 is SGDLS and CDR2 YYNGEE. The CDR3 length is 16 residues. Treatment denoted: oral pan-JAK inhibitor, 5-10 mg twice daily. Study results and limitations: Tofacitinib did not eliminate many expanded lesional clones from scalp or blood. Mice showed TCR sharing more clearly than patients did, possibly owing to HLA.

As for this clone: The antigen is undetermined.

Reverse transcribed after extraction, RNA yielded cDNA as the sequencing template. Profiling relied on immunoSEQ multiplex PCR, and the TCRdb table lists in-frame clones only, not all of them. The data contain around 100,000 clones, around 50% of them singletons. The sequences come from CD8+ T cells sorted from blood, collected at week 24, from a patient treated with tofacitinib. The chain has TRBV9 and TRBJ2-5; D may match TRBD1 or TRBD2 (5 bases each). The TCR originated in a human donor with alopecia areata. The CDR3 DNA sequence: TGTGCCAGCAGCTCCAAACCGGGGCAGCCTGAGGAGACCCAGTACTTC. Protein sequence: CASSSKPGQPEETQYF. Combining the CDR3 with reference TRBV9 and TRBJ2-5 gives the whole variable domain DSGVTQTPKHLITATGQRVTLRCSPRSGDLSVYWYQQSLDQGLQFLIQYYNGEERAKGNILERFSAQQFPDLHSELNLSSLELGDSALYFCASSSKPGQPEETQYFGPGTRLLVL.